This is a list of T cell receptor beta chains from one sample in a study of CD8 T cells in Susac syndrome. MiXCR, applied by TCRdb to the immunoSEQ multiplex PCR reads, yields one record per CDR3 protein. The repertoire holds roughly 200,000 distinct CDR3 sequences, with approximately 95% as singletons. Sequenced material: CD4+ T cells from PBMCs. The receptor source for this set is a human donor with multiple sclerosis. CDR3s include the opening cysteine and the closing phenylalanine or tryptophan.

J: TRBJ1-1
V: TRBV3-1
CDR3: CASTETGAWTEAFF

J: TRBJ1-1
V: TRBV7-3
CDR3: CASSPAGGLNTEAFF

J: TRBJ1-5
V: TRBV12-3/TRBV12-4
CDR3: CASSLGGVSQPQHF

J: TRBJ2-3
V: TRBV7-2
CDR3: CASSGRQDHTDTQYF

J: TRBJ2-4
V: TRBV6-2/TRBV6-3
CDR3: CASSSNSRAVGGYF

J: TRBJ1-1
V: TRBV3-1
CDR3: CASSQVGPLNTEAFF

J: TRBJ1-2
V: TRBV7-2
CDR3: CASSLTGGGYTF

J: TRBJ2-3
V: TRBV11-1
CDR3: CASSLNRAPTDTQYF

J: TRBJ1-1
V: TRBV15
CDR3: CATRDDRDTEAFF

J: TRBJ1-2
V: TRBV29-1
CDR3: CSAALGGNYGYTF

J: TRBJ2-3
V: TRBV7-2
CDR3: CASSSGTYSTDTQYF

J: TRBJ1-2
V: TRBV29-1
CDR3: CSVLQGGYGYTF

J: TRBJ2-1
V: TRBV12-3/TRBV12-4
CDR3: CASAWGTESYNEQFF

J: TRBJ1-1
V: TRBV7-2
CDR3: CASSLEMAFF

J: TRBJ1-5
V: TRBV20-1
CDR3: CSARTQQGGDQPQHF

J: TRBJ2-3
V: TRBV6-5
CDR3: CASRLAGARDTQYF

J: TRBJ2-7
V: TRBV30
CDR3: CAWSELTGFEQYF